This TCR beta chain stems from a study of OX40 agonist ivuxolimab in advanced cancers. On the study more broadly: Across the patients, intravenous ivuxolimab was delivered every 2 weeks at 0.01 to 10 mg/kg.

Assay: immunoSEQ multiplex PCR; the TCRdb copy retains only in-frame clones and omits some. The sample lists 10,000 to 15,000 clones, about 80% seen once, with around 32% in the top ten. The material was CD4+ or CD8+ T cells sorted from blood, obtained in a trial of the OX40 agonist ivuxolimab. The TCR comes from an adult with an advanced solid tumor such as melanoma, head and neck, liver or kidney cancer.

CDR3 protein: CASSDPGLAGYEQYF. The CDR3 bases are TGTGCCAGCAGTGACCCGGGACTAGCGGGTTACGAGCAGTACTTC. V and J are TRBV2 and TRBJ2-7; 12 bases are a match to TRBD2. Per germline, CDR1 SNHLY and CDR2 FYNNEI. The CDR3 has 15 amino acids. V lost 3 bases to trimming and J lost 4 bases; unmatched junction nucleotides: 4.